This T cell receptor beta chain is drawn from a study of T cell clones after liver transplantation (dated by TCRdb to the late 2010s). With respect to the entire study: The samples were obtained from ITN030ST, a randomized trial that attempted immunosuppression withdrawal within 2 years after liver transplantation. Donor-reactive T cell clones were identified by TCRbeta sequencing following a pre-transplant mixed lymphocyte reaction and were subsequently tracked in post-transplant blood. Third party-reactive TCRbeta sequences from pre-transplant MLRs were also identified as an antigen-independent comparator for donor-reactive sequences. Of the eight recipients, a few were HCV-positive, while the remaining recipients had been transplanted for non-autoimmune, non-viral indications. The subjects received no induction therapy and were kept on standard immunosuppression until randomization at 12-24 months post-transplant. Tolerance was defined as complete withdrawal of immunosuppression for at least one year without a rise in liver enzymes beyond twice the upper limit of normal. Blood samples were collected pre-transplant, then pre-randomization ahead of withdrawal, and finally post-randomization once withdrawal had either been completed or failed. A cohort of 8 liver transplant recipients was studied, of whom 3 were classified as tolerant and 5 as non-tolerant. What the research found in general, with its limitations: In most of the 8 subjects, circulating donor-reactive CD4 TCRbeta sequences decreased significantly after transplant, regardless of tolerance or HCV status. Low numbers of available donor cells limited the measurable donor-reactive repertoire in two subjects. Because allograft tissue specimens were not available, migration of donor-reactive T cells into the graft, rather than deletion, may have occurred. The decline in donor-reactive sequences exceeded the decline in third party-reactive sequences, suggesting partial antigen-specific deletion that was unrelated to withdrawal success. When repertoire turnover was accounted for, significantly reduced detection of donor-reactive sequences was found in 7 of 8 subjects for CD4 and in 8 of 8 subjects for CD8. Because of small, heterogeneous patient numbers and non-standardized post-transplant time points, the conclusions were only preliminary.

Using immunoSEQ, frozen genomic DNA was subjected to high-throughput TCRbeta CDR3 sequencing, a process that included PCR amplification, mapping, bias correction and internal controls. As for the authors' bioinformatics: Only productive rearrangements were retained, and each unique TCRbeta sequence was defined by its CDR3 nucleotide sequence together with its V and J gene. For classification of a sequence as donor-reactive, at least 5-fold expansion in CFSE-low cells relative to unstimulated pre-transplant cells and a frequency of at least 0.01% were required. Per-subject minimum frequency thresholds, based on the lowest-template unstimulated sample, ensured at least 90% detection power. Jensen-Shannon divergence between the top 1000 TCRbeta sequences post-transplant and pre-transplant was used to measure repertoire turnover. Two-sided Fisher's exact tests were used to test for changes in the detection of donor-reactive sequences. The immuneACCESS repertoire file appears here via TCRdb, limited to in-frame rearrangements. These files lack a portion of the clones; in checked studies, under half of the deficit traces to unresolved V genes, and the cause of the others is not known. V, J and clone size are taken as reported in that table, and D and trimming were inferred from the DNA itself. The sample contains around 80,000 clones, 65% to 85% of them found a single time. Under 0.6% of the sample comes from the top ten.

This clone came up once. The specificity of this receptor is unknown. Base qualities are not at hand, and no much larger clone is one base apart. Unstimulated PBMCs, after thawing, were stained for CD3, CD4 and CD8 and then FACS-sorted into CD3+CD4+ and CD3+CD8+ populations. Each of the 8 studied subjects was randomized to immunosuppression withdrawal. The Qiagen DNeasy Blood and Tissue Kit was used for isolation of genomic DNA. This specimen was CD4+ T cells from blood, taken 45 to 46 months after liver transplant. The sequence was obtained from a human patient who received a liver transplant. Following a transplant, a fraction of the T cells may be traceable to the graft donor.

In nucleotide form, the sequence is TGTGCCAGCAGAAAGACAGGGGTCAACTATGGCTACACCTTC. Translated, it gives CASRKTGVNYGYTF. This chain joins TRBV7-2 to TRBJ1-2, with 8 bases aligning to TRBD1. Trimming takes 6 bases off V and 2 bases off J; junction bases not matched to a gene: 5. Based on the germline V gene, the CDR1 and CDR2 sequences are SGHTA and FQGNSA. The CDR3 goes from the cysteine to the phenylalanine over 14 residues. CDR3 DNA is the only sequence kept; it has 42 bases, read in frame from the first base.